Presented here are 28 T cell receptor beta chains from one specimen sequenced in a study of blood T cell repertoires in COVID-19. Here immunoSEQ multiplex PCR was the method, and the copy in TCRdb shows in-frame clones only, minus some. The sample holds 200,000 to 250,000 clones, roughly 84% seen once. Material: peripheral blood. The source of these receptors is a woman aged 55-75 years who had recovered from COVID-19.

This chain connects TRBV3-1 (or the pseudogene TRBV3-2) to TRBJ1-2; D might be TRBD1 (6 bases). Germline loops: CDR1 LGHDT, CDR2 YNNKEL (reference sequence). This CDR3 comprises 16 residues. Trimming cost V 0 bases and J 7 bases, with 18 bases left between them. CDR3 amino acids: CASSQDEGYRVSGYTF. For the CDR3, the DNA is TGTGCCAGCAGCCAAGACGAAGGATACAGGGTTTCTGGCTACACCTTC.

The chain has TRBV27 and TRBJ2-4; 12 bases match TRBD1. Trimming removed 1 base from V and 1 base from J; junction bases left unmatched: 8. The CDR3 is 19 amino acids. Germline V gene lookup returns CDR1 MNHEY and CDR2 SMNVEV (reference sequence). CDR3 sequence: CASSLYGTGGLSAKNIQYF. In DNA form, the CDR3 reads TGTGCCAGCAGTTTATACGGGACAGGGGGCTTGAGTGCCAAAAACATTCAGTACTTC.

As DNA, the CDR3 is TGTGCCAGCAGTCCTCAGGACAGGGATAACGAGCAGTACTTC. Amino acids: CASSPQDRDNEQYF. The chain couples TRBV27 to TRBJ2-7; 8 bases align to TRBD1. Germline values: CDR1 MNHEY, CDR2 SMNVEV (reference sequence). The CDR3 loop spans 14 amino acids. The trim removed 5 bases at V and 5 bases at J, leaving 8 bases unmatched.

This chain uses TRBV23-1 with TRBJ2-3, with 11 bases fitting TRBD1. TRBV23-1 is classed as an ORF, of uncertain function. CDR3 size: 14 residues. Trimming took 8 bases from V and 5 from J; bases not matched to a gene: 6. The CDR3 spells CASADRGLLDTQYF. The CDR3 nucleotides are TGCGCCAGCGCGGACAGGGGGCTTTTAGATACGCAGTATTTT.

This chain links TRBV10-3 with TRBJ1-5; D might be TRBD1 (6 bases). In germline, CDR1 is ENHRY, CDR2 SYGVKD. Trimming shortened V by 0 bases and J by 4 bases, and 7 bases separated the two germline ends. The CDR3 covers 14 residues. The CDR3 sequence is CAISESRGNQPQHF. CDR3 nucleotide sequence: TGTGCCATCAGTGAGTCTAGGGGGAATCAGCCCCAGCATTTT.

The chain joins TRBV3-1 (or the pseudogene TRBV3-2) to TRBJ1-5; no definite D call. Germline CDR1 reads LGHDT; CDR2 reads YNNKEL (reference sequence). V was clipped by 1 base and J by 8 bases, with 6 bases between them. There are 12 residues in the CDR3. The CDR3 loop reads CASSQGEKPQHF. DNA of the CDR3: TGTGCCAGCAGCCAAGGCGAGAAGCCCCAGCATTTT.

The genes are TRBV30 and TRBJ1-4; D may be TRBD1 (6 bases). V lost 3 bases, J lost 3 bases, and 11 bases lay in between. The CDR3 spans 14 residues. The germline V gene has CDR1 GTSNPN and CDR2 SVGIG (reference sequence). DNA of the CDR3: TGTGCCTGGAGGTCAAAGGGGGCTAATGAAAAACTGTTTTTT. It codes for CAWRSKGANEKLFF. Full variable domain (missing parts from reference TRBV30 and TRBJ1-4): SQTIHQWPATLVQPVGSPLSLECTVEGTSNPNLYWYRQAAGRGLQLLFYSVGIGQISSEVPQNLSASRPQDRQFILSSKKLLLSDSGFYLCAWRSKGANEKLFFGSGTQLSVL.

V and J are TRBV7-2 and TRBJ2-7, with 8 bases aligning to TRBD2. The V and J ends lost 6 bases and 0 bases, in that order; junction bases with no gene match: 4. The CDR3 runs to 14 residues. Per the germline V gene, CDR1 is SGHTA and CDR2 is FQGNSA. The CDR3 reads CASSFSGASYEQYF. The CDR3 nucleotides read TGTGCCAGCAGTTTTAGCGGGGCCTCCTACGAGCAGTACTTC.

A remark on this clone: The junction departs from germline at one end; a sequencing error may be responsible. The chain joins TRBV4-3 to TRBJ2-7; D is perhaps TRBD2 (6 bases). Germline V gene sequence: CDR1 LGHNA, CDR2 YSLEER. This CDR3 has 12 residues. In DNA form, the CDR3 reads TGCGCCAGCAGCCAAGGTGCGGGGCCCCGGCACTTC. Translation gives CASSQGAGPRHF.

The chain recombines TRBV4-2 with TRBJ2-3, with unresolved D. The germline V gene encodes CDR1 LGHNA and CDR2 YNFKEQ. There are 14 residues in the CDR3. The V and J ends lost 1 base and 3 bases respectively, with 8 bases between them. CDR3 bases: TGTGCCAGCAGCCAAGGGGTGGAGACAGATACGCAGTATTTT. As protein: CASSQGVETDTQYF.

The chain combines TRBV27 with TRBJ1-3; D is uncertain. The CDR3 consists of 16 residues. Per the germline V gene, CDR1 is MNHEY and CDR2 is SMNVEV (reference sequence). The V and J ends lost 5 bases and 4 bases respectively, with 18 bases between them. CDR3 nucleotides: TGTGCCAGCAGTCCCCGCTCTGGAGGCCTCGGAAACACCATATATTTT. As protein: CASSPRSGGLGNTIYF.

DNA of the CDR3: TGTGCCAGCAGTCGACACAGGGGGACGGGAAACACCATATATTTT. It codes for CASSRHRGTGNTIYF. V and J are TRBV6-5 and TRBJ1-3; 8 bases map to TRBD1. CDR3 size: 15 residues. CDR1 MNHEY and CDR2 SVGAGI come from the germline V gene. V gave up 5 bases and J gave up 4 bases; unmatched junction bases: 7.

CDR3 DNA: TGTGCCAGCAGCCCCCTATGGAGGGATAAAGAAGGCTACACCTTC. Protein: CASSPLWRDKEGYTF. This sequence joins TRBV13 and TRBJ1-2, with D unclear. The CDR3 has 15 residues. Trimming stripped 5 bases from V and 8 bases from J, with 21 bases between. Germline V gene data show CDR1 as PRHDT and CDR2 as FYEKMQ (reference sequence).

This chain uses TRBV13 with TRBJ1-1; a weak D match, TRBD1 (6 bases). CDR1 and CDR2 (germline): PRHDT, FYEKMQ (reference sequence). V lost 5 bases and J lost 4, with 11 bases in between. The length of the CDR3 is 13 residues. The CDR3 here is CASSGGGVTEAFF. The CDR3 DNA is TGTGCCAGCAGCGGAGGGGGGGTCACTGAAGCTTTCTTT. The full variable domain, completed using reference TRBV13 and TRBJ1-1, is AAGVIQSPRHLIKEKRETATLKCYPIPRHDTVYWYQQGPGQDPQFLISFYEKMQSDKGSIPDRFSAQQFSDYHSELNMSSLELGDSALYFCASSGGGVTEAFFGQGTRLTVV.

The chain combines TRBV30 with TRBJ1-6, with 7 bases identical to TRBD1. Germline V gene sequence: CDR1 GTSNPN, CDR2 SVGIG (reference sequence). V shed 0 bases, J shed 7 bases, and the junction held 6 bases outside the gene matches. CDR3 length: 15 amino acids. CDR3: CAWSVRARGNSPLHF. CDR3 DNA: TGTGCCTGGAGTGTAAGGGCCAGGGGGAATTCACCCCTCCACTTT.

A single count supports this clone. The chain employs TRBV27 and TRBJ2-1; 10 nucleotides agree with TRBD2. CDR1 is MNHEY and CDR2 is SMNVEV in the germline V gene (reference sequence). V lost 6 bases and J lost 8; bases outside the gene matches: 19. CDR3 length: 18 residues. The CDR3 loop is CASSPPLTLAGVRDEQFF. Here the CDR3 DNA reads TGTGCCAGCAGCCCTCCCCTCACCCTAGCGGGGGTTCGGGATGAGCAGTTCTTC.

A single count supports this clone. The V call is TRBV19, the J call TRBJ1-6; 8 bases match TRBD1. The CDR3 extends over 16 amino acids. Germline V CDR1 and CDR2: LNHDA, SQIVND (reference sequence). V lost 6 bases, J lost 8 bases, and 12 bases stayed unmatched. The CDR3 DNA reads as TGTGCCAGTAGCCTCCACAGGGGGTTGAGGGATTCACCCCTCCACTTT. Translation: CASSLHRGLRDSPLHF.

A few counts support this clone. The chain employs TRBV7-9 and TRBJ2-2; the D is unclear. Germline V CDR1 and CDR2: SEHNR, FQNEAQ (reference sequence). The CDR3 spans 13 residues. V lost 3 bases, J lost 2 bases, and 4 bases lay in between. The CDR3 DNA follows: TGTGCCAGCAGCTTGTATAACACCGGGGAGCTGTTTTTT. This sequence encodes CASSLYNTGELFF. The entire variable domain, with the rest obtained from reference TRBV7-9 and TRBJ2-2, is as follows: DTGVSQNPRHKITKRGQNVTFRCDPISEHNRLYWYRQTLGQGPEFLTYFQNEAQLEKSRLLSDRFSAERPKGSFSTLEIQRTEQGDSAMYLCASSLYNTGELFFGEGSRLTVL.

V usage is TRBV27 and J usage is TRBJ2-4; 7 bases align to TRBD1. This CDR3 spans 13 amino acids. V gave up 5 bases and J gave up 9 bases; unmatched junction bases: 7. Germline V CDR1 and CDR2: MNHEY, SMNVEV (reference sequence). The CDR3 sequence: CASSTLRDSIQYF. As DNA, the CDR3 is TGTGCCAGCAGTACACTTCGGGACAGCATTCAGTACTTC.

J is TRBJ1-2 and V is TRBV14, with D tentatively TRBD1 (5 bases). Germline V CDR1 and CDR2: SGHDN, FVKESK. Trimming took off 0 bases at V and 4 bases at J, with 9 bases between the two ends. The CDR3 loop spans 14 amino acids. CDR3: CASSQEAGLYGYTF. As DNA, the CDR3 is TGTGCCAGCAGCCAAGAGGCAGGGCTCTATGGCTACACCTTC.

The V call is TRBV6-2 or TRBV6-3, the J call TRBJ2-7; the D gene is possibly TRBD1 (6 bases). The CDR3 consists of 14 residues. CDR1 is MNHEY, CDR2 SVGEGT, per germline. Trimming took 5 bases from V and 1 from J, leaving 12 bases between them. The CDR3 loop is CASSLRGLSYEQYF. The CDR3 bases are TGTGCCAGCAGTCTCAGGGGTCTGTCCTACGAGCAGTACTTC.

CDR3 residues: CASSRNTGKTAYEQYF. The CDR3 DNA follows: TGTGCCAGCTCAAGAAATACAGGGAAGACGGCCTACGAGCAGTACTTC. The gene calls are TRBV18 and TRBJ2-7; TRBD1 is a possible D gene (6 bases). Per the germline V gene, CDR1 is KGHSH and CDR2 is LQKENI. This CDR3 region has 16 residues. Trimming stripped 5 bases from V and 2 bases from J, with 19 bases between. Full variable domain (missing parts from reference TRBV18 and TRBJ2-7): NAGVMQNPRHLVRRRGQEARLRCSPMKGHSHVYWYRQLPEEGLKFMVYLQKENIIDESGMPKERFSAEFPKEGPSILRIQQVVRGDSAAYFCASSRNTGKTAYEQYFGPGTRLTVT.

The V call is TRBV10-3, the J call TRBJ2-7; the match to TRBD1 covers 7 bases. The CDR3 has 13 amino acids. The ends lost 8 bases at V and 4 bases at J; junction bases unmatched: 8. Germline V gene sequence: CDR1 ENHRY, CDR2 SYGVKD. The CDR3 loop is CAIRTGESYEQYF. As DNA, the CDR3 is TGTGCCATCCGCACAGGGGAATCGTACGAGCAGTACTTC.

This CDR3 reads CASSLAAGTDTQYF. The CDR3 DNA sequence: TGTGCCAGCAGCTTGGCAGCGGGCACAGATACGCAGTATTTT. V and J are TRBV5-6 and TRBJ2-3, with D perhaps TRBD2 (5 bases). Trimming pared 0 bases from V and 1 base from J, leaving 6 bases between. The length of the CDR3 is 14 residues. The germline CDR1 and CDR2 sequences are SGHDT and YYEEEE.

The chain is built from TRBV4-1 and TRBJ2-7, with TRBD1 matching 9 bases. Per the germline V gene, CDR1 is MGHRA and CDR2 is YSYEKL. V lost 2 bases and J lost 3; bases outside the gene matches: 5. The CDR3 extends over 15 amino acids. The DNA for the CDR3 is TGCGCCAGCAGCCAACCCGGGACAGGGATCTACGAGCAGTACTTC. Its protein is CASSQPGTGIYEQYF.

This sequence joins TRBV30 and TRBJ2-3; 8 nucleotides agree with TRBD2. CDR1 GTSNPN and CDR2 SVGIG come from the germline V gene (reference sequence). The CDR3 is 15 residues long. With V trimmed by 4 bases and J by 2 bases, 8 bases remained unmatched. CDR3 DNA sequence: TGTGCCTGGAAGGCTCTCGGGGGGGCCACAGATACGCAGTATTTT. Its translation is CAWKALGGATDTQYF.

This clone was recorded once. This sequence joins TRBV5-8 and TRBJ2-3, with TRBD2 as a possible D gene (5 bases). The CDR3 length is 14 residues. Germline assignment: CDR1 SGHTS and CDR2 YDEGEE. V lost 1 base and J 2 bases, leaving 8 bases between the germline ends. The CDR3 loop reads CASSLRGYTDTQYF. DNA of the CDR3: TGTGCCAGCAGCTTGCGGGGATACACAGATACGCAGTATTTT.

The chain uses TRBV7-9 and TRBJ2-5, with 7 bases fitting TRBD2. This CDR3 has 16 amino acids. Trimming removed 0 bases from V and 1 base from J; junction bases left unmatched: 5. The germline CDR1 and CDR2 sequences are SEHNR and FQNEAQ (reference sequence). The CDR3 sequence is CASSLAGGTFQETQYF. The CDR3 DNA sequence: TGTGCCAGCAGCTTAGCGGGGGGGACGTTCCAAGAGACCCAGTACTTC.